This T cell receptor (beta chain) originates from a study of beta chain features in type 1 diabetes. Overall study context: Patients looked much like healthy donors when it came to age, gender and cell yields. Whole-study findings and limits: TCRB repertoires of naive, central memory and Treg cells appeared more similar among patients than among healthy donors.

Every isolated RNA sample was fully reverse transcribed, so sequencing captured expressed TCRB transcripts. Sequencing used immunoSEQ multiplex PCR; TCRdb keeps in-frame clones, though not all of them. The sample has under 400,000 clones, around a fifth seen once. Looked up from germline, CDR1 is SQVTM and CDR2 is ANQGSEA. The V and J ends lost 4 bases and 5 bases respectively, with 14 bases between them. CDR3 length: 13 amino acids. The table lists this clone with a few counts. What it binds is not known. Sequenced material: naive CD4+ T cells from blood. The sequence was obtained from a woman younger than 30 in good health. The chain links TRBV29-1 to TRBJ2-5; perhaps TRBD1 as D (5 bases). DNA of the CDR3: TGCAGCGTTGGAAAGCGCCAGGGTGAGACCCAGTACTTC. This translates into CSVGKRQGETQYF.